These 26 T cell receptor beta chains originate from one sample sequenced in a study of T cells in Graves' hyperthyroidism and ophthalmopathy. RNA transcripts gave rise to amplified TCR beta CDR3 regions. During a first-round RT-PCR of the TCR CDR3, the HTBI primer set was used. TCRdb re-derived calls from the multiplex PCR reads in MiXCR, one entry per CDR3 protein. Here the sample spans almost 600,000 distinct CDR3 sequences, about half being singletons. The sequenced sample was peripheral blood or thyroid tissue (not recorded which). Every receptor here comes from a woman under 30 with Graves' hyperthyroidism.

A single count supports this clonotype. The CDR3 region is CASSRECTGELFF. As DNA, the CDR3 is TGTGCCAGCAGCCGGGAGTGCACCGGGGAGCTGTTTTTT. This chain links TRBV7-3 with TRBJ2-2, with D perhaps TRBD2 (6 bases). Between the trimmed V and J ends, which lost 5 bases and 4 bases, there was a span of 8 bases. Per germline, CDR1 SGHTA and CDR2 FQGTGA. This CDR3 has 13 amino acids.

The rearrangement links TRBV18 to TRBJ1-6; TRBD1 matches 9 bases. CDR1 is KGHSH, CDR2 LQKENI, per germline. CDR3 size: 15 residues. The J segment lost 7 bases and the V segment lost 4 bases, leaving 5 bases of the junction unmatched. CDR3 coding DNA: TGTGCCAGCTCACAAACCGGGACAGGGAATTCACCCCTCCACTTT. Its translation is CASSQTGTGNSPLHF. Drawing the rest from reference TRBV18 and TRBJ1-6, the complete variable domain is NAGVMQNPRHLVRRRGQEARLRCSPMKGHSHVYWYRQLPEEGLKFMVYLQKENIIDESGMPKERFSAEFPKEGPSILRIQQVVRGDSAAYFCASSQTGTGNSPLHFGNGTRLTVT.

The chain employs TRBV29-1 and TRBJ1-1, with D possibly being TRBD1 (5 bases). Deletions cut 3 bases from V and 4 bases from J, with 6 bases between. Germline V gene data show CDR1 as SQVTM and CDR2 as ANQGSEA. The CDR3 sequence is 11 residues long. The CDR3 region has the DNA TGCAGCGTTGACGGGGGCACTGAAGCTTTCTTT. Protein: CSVDGGTEAFF.

This chain uses TRBV2 with TRBJ1-2; D gene ambiguous. The CDR3 sequence is 11 residues long. Germline loops: CDR1 SNHLY, CDR2 FYNNEI. V was trimmed by 6 bases and J by 12 bases, leaving 14 bases between them. As DNA, the CDR3 is TGTGCCAGCAGAGGGATCTCTGGAAACACCTTC. Its protein is CASRGISGNTF.

The chain is built from TRBV7-9 and TRBJ2-2, with 8 bases matching TRBD1. Germline CDR1 and CDR2: SEHNR and FQNEAQ (reference sequence). The CDR3 contains 15 residues. Germline trimming cut 5 bases from V and 2 bases from J; bases unmatched to any gene: 4. The CDR3 nucleotides read TGTGCCAGCAGCAAATCAGGGGGCAACACCGGGGAGCTGTTTTTT. Translation: CASSKSGGNTGELFF. The whole variable domain, filled in from reference TRBV7-9 and TRBJ2-2, reads DTGVSQNPRHKITKRGQNVTFRCDPISEHNRLYWYRQTLGQGPEFLTYFQNEAQLEKSRLLSDRFSAERPKGSFSTLEIQRTEQGDSAMYLCASSKSGGNTGELFFGEGSRLTVL.

This rearrangement joins TRBV6-1 to TRBJ1-4; D perhaps matches TRBD1 (5 bases). The CDR3 runs to 14 residues. The ends were cut back, 3 bases at V and 8 bases at J, with 13 bases in the middle. The germline CDR1 and CDR2 sequences are MNHNS and SASEGT. CDR3: CASSDPRGAEKLFF. The CDR3 nucleotides read TGTGCCAGCAGTGACCCGAGGGGCGCGGAAAAACTGTTTTTT.

This clonotype was seen repeatedly, ten times or more. The gene calls are TRBV7-9 and TRBJ1-1, with D uncertain. The V gene's germline CDR1 is SEHNR and CDR2 FQNEAQ (reference sequence). The ends were cut back, 4 bases at V and 5 bases at J, with 8 bases in the middle. This CDR3 is built from 12 residues. Here the CDR3 reads CASSWESTEAFF. The CDR3 region has the DNA TGTGCCAGCAGCTGGGAGAGTACTGAAGCTTTCTTT.

This clonotype was recorded at least ten times. The V and J genes are TRBV20-1 and TRBJ2-5; tentative D call: TRBD2 (6 bases). Per the germline V gene, CDR1 is DFQATT and CDR2 is SNEGSKA (reference sequence). CDR3 length equals 11 residues. As DNA, the CDR3 is TGCGGGGGGATGGCTCGGGAGACCCAGTACTTC. Its translation: CGGMARETQYF.

This clonotype was seen repeatedly, ten times or more. The J gene is TRBJ1-5, the V gene TRBV27; TRBD1 matches at 11 bases. This CDR3 has 15 residues. V was pared by 5 bases and J by 6 bases, with 6 bases of the junction left unmatched. The germline V gene has CDR1 MNHEY and CDR2 SMNVEV (reference sequence). The CDR3 DNA is TGTGCCAGCAGTCCAGGGACAGGGGGTGGTCAGCCCCAGCATTTT. Its protein product is CASSPGTGGGQPQHF.

This clonotype was counted only a few times. The chain couples TRBV10-2 to TRBJ2-3, with a tentative D call TRBD1 (5 bases). V was pared by 3 bases and J by 4 bases, with 20 bases between. Per the germline V gene, CDR1 is WSHSY and CDR2 is SAAADI. This CDR3 is 17 amino acids long. DNA for the CDR3: TGCGCCAGCAGTGACTCCTCGGCCGCTTGGGGCGCAGATACGCAGTATTTT. This gives the protein CASSDSSAAWGADTQYF.

There are many counts of this clonotype. The chain links TRBV19 to TRBJ2-7; 10 bases match TRBD1. Germline V gene sequence: CDR1 LNHDA, CDR2 SQIVND (reference sequence). The CDR3 runs 14 residues. Germline trimming cut 4 bases from V and 3 bases from J; bases unmatched to any gene: 3. CDR3 protein: CASSRTGGSYEQYF. The CDR3 nucleotides are TGTGCCAGTAGTAGGACAGGGGGAAGCTACGAGCAGTACTTC. Filled out from reference TRBV19 and TRBJ2-7, the complete variable domain reads DGGITQSPKYLFRKEGQNVTLSCEQNLNHDAMYWYRQDPGQGLRLIYYSQIVNDFQKGDIAEGYSVSREKKESFPLTVTSAQKNPTAFYLCASSRTGGSYEQYFGPGTRLTVT.

The rearrangement links TRBV29-1 to TRBJ1-2; no clear D. V gave up 7 bases and J gave up 3 bases, with 15 bases separating them. Germline V lookup: CDR1 SQVTM, CDR2 ANQGSEA. The CDR3 is made up of 13 amino acids. CDR3 nucleotides: TGCAGCGCCGAAACGGGGTACGACTATGGCTACACCTTC. Its protein product is CSAETGYDYGYTF.

This clonotype was observed at least ten times. The chain is built from TRBV20-1 and TRBJ2-7, with a weak D call TRBD1 (5 bases). From germline, CDR1 is DFQATT and CDR2 SNEGSKA (reference sequence). This CDR3 region has 14 residues. The V end was cut by 1 base, the J end by 0 bases, with 10 bases between. In DNA, the CDR3 is TGCAGTGCTAGAGGATCAGGGCACTCCTACGAGCAGTACTTC. Amino acid sequence: CSARGSGHSYEQYF.

The table lists this clonotype with a few counts. This chain uses TRBV4-2 with TRBJ2-7; no clear D gene. This CDR3 is built from 15 residues. Deletions cut 0 bases from V and 2 bases from J, with 11 bases between. Germline V gene lookup returns CDR1 LGHNA and CDR2 YNFKEQ. The CDR3 is CASSQEHARTYEQYF. The CDR3 DNA reads as TGTGCCAGCAGCCAAGAACACGCTAGGACCTACGAGCAGTACTTC.

The sample holds many counts of this clonotype. The chain has TRBV10-3 and TRBJ2-6, with 15 bases matching TRBD2. V lost 5 bases and J lost 2; bases outside the gene matches: 4. From germline, CDR1 is ENHRY and CDR2 SYGVKD. This CDR3 contains 18 residues. The CDR3 loop is CAISPGLAGGAGANVLTF. DNA of the CDR3: TGTGCCATCAGTCCGGGACTAGCGGGAGGTGCTGGGGCCAACGTCCTGACTTTC.

This clonotype was counted at least ten times. The chain combines TRBV18 with TRBJ1-4; D remains ambiguous. The V and J ends lost 3 bases and 8 bases respectively, with 10 bases between them. CDR1 is KGHSH, CDR2 LQKENI, per germline. This CDR3 has 13 residues. The CDR3 here is CASSPRGREKLFF. In nucleotides, the CDR3 is TGTGCCAGCTCACCTCGGGGTCGAGAAAAACTGTTTTTT.

Turning to this clonotype: The CDR3 does not end in the conserved phenylalanine or tryptophan, so this is likely a read error. The DNA is omitted, as the CDR3 cannot be located on it reliably, and the CDR3 follows TCRdb's listing. CDR3 sequence: CSVEVGTSKYY. This chain uses TRBV29-1 with TRBJ2-5; the D call of TRBD2 is as the table states it, not checked on the DNA. Germline CDR1 reads SQVTM; CDR2 reads ANQGSEA. The CDR3 is 11 residues long, ends included.

In its sample, this clonotype was seen many times. The chain combines TRBV7-8 with TRBJ2-3; D not certain. The CDR3 length is 13 residues. Per germline, CDR1 SGHVS and CDR2 FQNEAQ. Trimming pared 4 bases from V and 5 bases from J, leaving 10 bases between. The CDR3 DNA sequence: TGTGCCAGCAGCTCGGCAACGGGAGATACGCAGTATTTT. This gives the protein CASSSATGDTQYF.

There are many counts of this clonotype. J is TRBJ1-3 and V is TRBV7-9; D call uncertain. The germline CDR1 and CDR2 sequences are SEHNR and FQNEAQ (reference sequence). Trimming cost V 1 base and J 2 bases, with 6 bases left between them. The CDR3 consists of 14 residues. As DNA, the CDR3 is TGTGCCAGCAGCTTAGTGGGCGCTGGAAACACCATATATTTT. Its translation: CASSLVGAGNTIYF.

As to this clonotype: This may be a read error, as it is one base from a much larger clone. The chain recombines TRBV6-5 with TRBJ1-5, with a tentative D call TRBD1 (6 bases). Trimming stripped 7 bases from V and 1 base from J, with 17 bases between. Germline V CDR1 and CDR2: MNHEY, SVGAGI. The CDR3 loop spans 16 amino acids. The CDR3 coding sequence is TGTGCCAGCACCAAGGGGGGAGGAGAAAGCAATCAGCCCCAGCATTTT. It translates to CASTKGGGESNQPQHF.

This clonotype was detected many times. The J gene is TRBJ1-1, the V gene TRBV29-1; 7 positions match TRBD1. The CDR3 has 14 residues. Germline V gene lookup returns CDR1 SQVTM and CDR2 ANQGSEA. V dropped 3 bases and J dropped 6; count of bases not matched to a gene: 10. CDR3 protein: CSVDRRTGDPEAFF. In DNA, the CDR3 is TGCAGCGTTGATCGGCGCACAGGGGACCCTGAAGCTTTCTTT.

Ten or more counts support this clonotype. The J gene is TRBJ2-7, the V gene TRBV7-9, with 9 bases aligning to TRBD1. Germline CDR1 reads SEHNR; CDR2 reads FQNEAQ (reference sequence). The junction had 7 bases not matched to a gene; V was cut back by 5 bases and J by 5 bases. This CDR3 is 14 amino acids long. The CDR3 DNA follows: TGTGCCAGCAGCGACCGGGACAGGGACCACGAGCAGTACTTC. Translated, it gives CASSDRDRDHEQYF.

This clonotype showed up many times. V gene TRBV20-1 combines with J gene TRBJ1-1; a possible D gene is TRBD1 (6 bases). V lost 4 bases, J lost 2 bases, and 20 bases lay in between. Germline loops: CDR1 DFQATT, CDR2 SNEGSKA (reference sequence). The CDR3 extends over 16 amino acids. The CDR3 loop is CSAKDRSTFVNTEAFF. The CDR3 bases are TGCAGTGCTAAAGACAGGTCTACTTTTGTAAACACTGAAGCTTTCTTT.

The gene calls are TRBV7-9 and TRBJ2-4; D remains ambiguous. CDR1 SEHNR and CDR2 FQNEAQ come from the germline V gene (reference sequence). The CDR3 consists of 15 residues. Trimming removed 0 bases at V and 1 base at J, with 7 bases between. CDR3 amino acids: CASSLAPVAKNIQYF. DNA for the CDR3: TGTGCCAGCAGCTTAGCGCCTGTCGCCAAAAACATTCAGTACTTC.

The rearrangement joins TRBV10-3 to TRBJ1-6; D remains unclear. V lost 10 bases and J lost 13, with 23 bases in between. This CDR3 region has 14 residues. Germline CDR1 is ENHRY and CDR2 is SYGVKD. The CDR3 spells CATAKGGGNQPLHF. The CDR3 nucleotides read TGTGCCACCGCGAAGGGAGGAGGCAATCAGCCCCTCCACTTT.

The rearrangement links TRBV7-2 to TRBJ2-1; TRBD2 aligns across 7 bases. This CDR3 spans 16 amino acids. Per the germline V gene, CDR1 is SGHTA and CDR2 is FQGNSA. J was trimmed by 2 bases and V by 3 bases; bases with no gene match: 7. CDR3 nucleotides: TGTGCCAGCAGCTTGCGGACTAGTGGACCCTACAATGAGCAGTTCTTC. It translates to CASSLRTSGPYNEQFF.